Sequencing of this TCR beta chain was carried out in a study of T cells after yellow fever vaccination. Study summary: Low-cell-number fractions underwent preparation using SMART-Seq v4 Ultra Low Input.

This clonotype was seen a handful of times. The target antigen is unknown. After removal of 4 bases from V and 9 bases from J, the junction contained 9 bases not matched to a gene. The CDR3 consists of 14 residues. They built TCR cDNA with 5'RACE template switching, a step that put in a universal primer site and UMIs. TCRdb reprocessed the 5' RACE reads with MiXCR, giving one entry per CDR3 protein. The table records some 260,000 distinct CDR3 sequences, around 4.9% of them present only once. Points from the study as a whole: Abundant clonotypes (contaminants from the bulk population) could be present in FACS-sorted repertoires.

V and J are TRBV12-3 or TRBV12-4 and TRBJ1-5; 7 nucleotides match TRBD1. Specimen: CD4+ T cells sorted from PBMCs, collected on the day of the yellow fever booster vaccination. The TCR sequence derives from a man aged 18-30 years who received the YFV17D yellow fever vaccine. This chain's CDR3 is CASSSYRQGGPQHF. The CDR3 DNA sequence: TGTGCCAGCAGTTCATACCGACAGGGAGGGCCCCAGCATTTT.